This T cell receptor beta chain appears in the sequencing data of a study of cytomegalovirus exposure and HLA in healthy donors. In the PCR, 60 Vbeta and 13 Jbeta primers were used. Repertoires were generated with immunoSEQ multiplex PCR, while TCRdb's copy carries only in-frame clones and drops some. The repertoire holds under 250,000 clones, roughly 85% seen once, with 2.3% in the top ten. CDR1 is SNHLY, CDR2 FYNNEI, per germline. The V and J ends lost 5 bases and 8 bases, in that order; junction bases with no gene match: 2. The CDR3 is made up of 12 amino acids. The receptor's source is a woman in her fifties or sixties in good health and CMV-seronegative. This sequence joins TRBV2 and TRBJ2-2, with 7 bases fitting TRBD1. Sequencing was performed on PBMCs. The CDR3 DNA is TGTGCCAGCAGTAACAGGGGTGGGGAGCTGTTTTTT. Encoded protein: CASSNRGGELFF.